This entry lists 16 T cell receptor beta chains sequenced from one sample in a study of OX40 agonist ivuxolimab in advanced cancers. Only in-frame clones appear in the TCRdb table, and some are missing; sequencing was by immunoSEQ multiplex PCR. The table has 60,000 or so clones, approximately 91% seen once; the top ten hold more than 9.5%. Material: CD4+ or CD8+ T cells sorted from blood, obtained in a trial of the OX40 agonist ivuxolimab. The source of these receptors is an adult with an advanced solid tumor such as melanoma, head and neck, liver or kidney cancer.

CDR3 DNA sequence: TGTGCCAGCAGCTTTATCAATCAGCCCCAGCATTTT. It specifies CASSFINQPQHF. The chain has TRBV28 and TRBJ1-5; D is unresolved. The CDR3 has 12 residues. Trimming took 6 bases from V and 3 from J, leaving 6 bases between them. Germline V gives CDR1 MDHEN, CDR2 SYDVKM. Full variable domain (missing parts from reference TRBV28 and TRBJ1-5): DVKVTQSSRYLVKRTGEKVFLECVQDMDHENMFWYRQDPGLGLRLIYFSYDVKMKEKGDIPEGYSVSREKKERFSLILESASTNQTSMYLCASSFINQPQHFGDGTRLSIL.

The gene calls are TRBV2 and TRBJ1-1; D remains unclear. Trimming left V 3 bases short and J 8 bases short, with 13 bases between. Germline CDR1 reads SNHLY; CDR2 reads FYNNEI. The CDR3 spans 13 residues. The CDR3 sequence: CASSDRQTREAFF. In DNA form, the CDR3 reads TGTGCCAGCAGTGACCGGCAGACTAGGGAAGCTTTCTTT.

The chain uses TRBV19 and TRBJ1-1; the match to TRBD1 covers 7 bases. After removal of 10 bases from V and 6 bases from J, the junction contained 11 bases not matched to a gene. CDR1 is LNHDA, CDR2 SQIVND, per germline (reference sequence). The CDR3 consists of 13 residues. CDR3 bases: TGTGCCACAAGACAGGGCGGGTCTCCTGAAGCTTTCTTT. Protein sequence: CATRQGGSPEAFF. Supplemented by reference TRBV19 and TRBJ1-1, the full variable domain reads DGGITQSPKYLFRKEGQNVTLSCEQNLNHDAMYWYRQDPGQGLRLIYYSQIVNDFQKGDIAEGYSVSREKKESFPLTVTSAQKNPTAFYLCATRQGGSPEAFFGQGTRLTVV.

Only one count was recorded for this clone. This sequence joins TRBV9 and TRBJ2-3; D is uncertain. V lost 0 bases to trimming and J lost 2 bases, with 10 bases between them. The CDR3 length is 15 residues. Germline V lookup: CDR1 SGDLS, CDR2 YYNGEE. The CDR3 loop is CASSVEAGYTDTQYF. DNA of the CDR3: TGTGCCAGCAGCGTAGAAGCCGGGTACACAGATACGCAGTATTTT.

The rearrangement uses TRBV6-1 and TRBJ2-2; no clear D gene. CDR1 is MNHNS and CDR2 is SASEGT in the germline V gene. This CDR3 region has 14 residues. V was trimmed by 4 bases and J by 8 bases, leaving 14 bases between them. DNA for the CDR3: TGTGCCAGCAGTGTTGGCCGTTCCTTGGGGGAGCTGTTTTTT. Its translation is CASSVGRSLGELFF.

The V call is TRBV10-3, the J call TRBJ2-2; D unresolved. Germline assignment: CDR1 ENHRY and CDR2 SYGVKD. The CDR3 sequence is 14 residues long. V was trimmed by 8 bases and J by 4 bases, leaving 14 bases between them. The CDR3 reads CAIESQRTTGELFF. CDR3 nucleotides: TGTGCCATCGAGAGCCAGCGAACCACCGGGGAGCTGTTTTTT.

The chain links TRBV5-5 to TRBJ2-7; unclear D gene. Germline V gene data show CDR1 as SGHKS and CDR2 as YYEKEE (reference sequence). The CDR3 covers 13 residues. V lost 0 bases and J 2 bases, leaving 6 bases between the germline ends. The CDR3 DNA sequence: TGTGCCAGCAGCTTGGACACTACCTACGAGCAGTACGTC. It encodes CASSLDTTYEQYV.

This clone was detected a few times. V gene TRBV2 combines with J gene TRBJ1-4; 12 positions agree with TRBD1. J gave up 9 bases and V 6 bases, and 11 bases lay outside the gene matches. CDR3 length: 16 amino acids. Germline V gene data show CDR1 as SNHLY and CDR2 as FYNNEI. CDR3 coding DNA: TGTGCCAGCAGCACAAGCGGGACAGGGGGCAGTAAAAAACTGTTTTTT. This sequence encodes CASSTSGTGGSKKLFF.

The genes are TRBV7-2 and TRBJ2-1; 7 nucleotides align to TRBD2. V gave up 3 bases and J gave up 8 bases; unmatched junction bases: 4. Germline CDR1 SGHTA, CDR2 FQGNSA. CDR3 length: 13 amino acids. The CDR3 region is CASSLWGGDEQFF. In DNA form, the CDR3 reads TGTGCCAGCAGCTTGTGGGGAGGGGATGAGCAGTTCTTC. The full variable domain, its missing parts supplied by reference TRBV7-2 and TRBJ2-1, is GAGVSQSPSNKVTEKGKDVELRCDPISGHTALYWYRQSLGQGLEFLIYFQGNSAPDKSGLPSDRFSAERTGGSVSTLTIQRTQQEDSAVYLCASSLWGGDEQFFGPGTRLTVL.

The chain is built from TRBV28 and TRBJ1-1, with D perhaps matching TRBD1 (5 bases). Trimming removed 4 bases from V and 7 bases from J, with 10 bases in between. Germline values: CDR1 MDHEN, CDR2 SYDVKM. CDR3 length equals 12 residues. CDR3 protein: CASSYGRGEAFF. The CDR3 bases are TGTGCCAGCAGTTATGGGAGGGGTGAAGCTTTCTTT. Using reference TRBV28 and TRBJ1-1 for the parts outside the CDR3, the full variable domain is DVKVTQSSRYLVKRTGEKVFLECVQDMDHENMFWYRQDPGLGLRLIYFSYDVKMKEKGDIPEGYSVSREKKERFSLILESASTNQTSMYLCASSYGRGEAFFGQGTRLTVV.

The CDR3 DNA reads as TGCGCCAGCAGCTTGGTGGGTCTGCAGGAGACCCAGTACTTC. It encodes CASSLVGLQETQYF. V usage is TRBV5-1 and J usage is TRBJ2-5; D unclear. Looked up from germline, CDR1 is SGHRS and CDR2 is YFSETQ. CDR3 size: 14 residues. V was clipped by 0 bases and J by 5 bases, with 11 bases between them.

The chain joins TRBV7-9 to TRBJ2-5; possible D gene TRBD1, 7 bases. Germline-derived CDR1 and CDR2 are SEHNR and FQNEAQ (reference sequence). The CDR3 covers 17 residues. V was shortened by 3 bases and J by 6 bases, with 23 bases between the two germline ends. The CDR3, as DNA: TGTGCCAGCAGCTTTCCGATTAGACAGGGCGGAGGGAAGACCCAGTACTTC. Translated: CASSFPIRQGGGKTQYF. The variable domain in full, completed from reference TRBV7-9 and TRBJ2-5, reads DTGVSQNPRHKITKRGQNVTFRCDPISEHNRLYWYRQTLGQGPEFLTYFQNEAQLEKSRLLSDRFSAERPKGSFSTLEIQRTEQGDSAMYLCASSFPIRQGGGKTQYFGPGTRLLVL.

The rearrangement uses TRBV5-1 and TRBJ2-1, with D possibly TRBD1 on 6 matching bases. The CDR3 totals 15 residues. Germline CDR1 and CDR2: SGHRS and YFSETQ. V was shortened by 1 base and J by 4 bases, with 12 bases between the two germline ends. The CDR3 loop reads CASSLSSGAYNEQFF. In nucleotides, the CDR3 is TGCGCCAGCAGCTTGTCGTCAGGGGCGTACAATGAGCAGTTCTTC.

The chain joins TRBV19 to TRBJ1-1; D gene uncertain. This CDR3 comprises 12 residues. V gave up 3 bases and J gave up 11 bases, with 13 bases separating them. The germline V gene encodes CDR1 LNHDA and CDR2 SQIVND (reference sequence). The CDR3: CASSIPGYAAFF. The CDR3 coding sequence is TGTGCCAGTAGTATTCCAGGTTATGCGGCTTTCTTT.

The CDR3 region has the DNA TGTGCCAGCAGCAAAGGGGGACAGGGAAGGACTGGAAACACCATATATTTT. It specifies CASSKGGQGRTGNTIYF. J is TRBJ1-3 and V is TRBV21-1; TRBD1 was called by the table and not checked on the DNA. TRBV21-1 is recorded as a pseudogene. The CDR3 runs 17 residues.

This clone is labeled as medium-sized. The chain carries TRBV6-5 and TRBJ1-1; possible D gene TRBD1, 6 bases. Germline V lookup: CDR1 MNHEY, CDR2 SVGAGI. The V end lost 6 bases, the J end lost 0 bases, and 11 bases lay between the germline ends. The CDR3 runs to 14 residues. CDR3 in DNA: TGTGCCAGCAGGAAACAGGGTTTGAACACTGAAGCTTTCTTT. It codes for CASRKQGLNTEAFF.